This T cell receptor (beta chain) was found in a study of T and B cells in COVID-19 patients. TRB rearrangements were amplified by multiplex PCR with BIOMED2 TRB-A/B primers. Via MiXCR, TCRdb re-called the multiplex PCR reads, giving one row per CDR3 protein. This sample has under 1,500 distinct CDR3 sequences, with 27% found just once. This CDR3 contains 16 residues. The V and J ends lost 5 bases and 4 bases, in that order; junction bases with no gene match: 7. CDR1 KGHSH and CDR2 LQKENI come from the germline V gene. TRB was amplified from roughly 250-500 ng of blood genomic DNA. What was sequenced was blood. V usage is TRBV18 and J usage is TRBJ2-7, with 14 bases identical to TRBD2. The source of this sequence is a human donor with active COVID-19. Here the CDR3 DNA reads TGTGCCAGCTCATCGGGACTAGCGGGGGTTAGTTACGAGCAGTACTTC. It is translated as CASSSGLAGVSYEQYF.